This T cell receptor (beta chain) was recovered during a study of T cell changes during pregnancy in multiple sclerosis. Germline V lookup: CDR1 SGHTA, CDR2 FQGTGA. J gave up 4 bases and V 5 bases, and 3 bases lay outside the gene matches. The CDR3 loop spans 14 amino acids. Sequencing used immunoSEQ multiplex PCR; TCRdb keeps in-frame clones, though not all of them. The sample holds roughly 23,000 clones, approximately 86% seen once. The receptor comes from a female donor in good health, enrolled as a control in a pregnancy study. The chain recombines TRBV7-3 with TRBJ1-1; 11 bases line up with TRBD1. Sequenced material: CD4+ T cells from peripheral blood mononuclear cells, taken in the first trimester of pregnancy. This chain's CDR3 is CASSTGQGGTEAFF. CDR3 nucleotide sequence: TGTGCCAGCAGCACGGGACAGGGGGGCACTGAAGCTTTCTTT.